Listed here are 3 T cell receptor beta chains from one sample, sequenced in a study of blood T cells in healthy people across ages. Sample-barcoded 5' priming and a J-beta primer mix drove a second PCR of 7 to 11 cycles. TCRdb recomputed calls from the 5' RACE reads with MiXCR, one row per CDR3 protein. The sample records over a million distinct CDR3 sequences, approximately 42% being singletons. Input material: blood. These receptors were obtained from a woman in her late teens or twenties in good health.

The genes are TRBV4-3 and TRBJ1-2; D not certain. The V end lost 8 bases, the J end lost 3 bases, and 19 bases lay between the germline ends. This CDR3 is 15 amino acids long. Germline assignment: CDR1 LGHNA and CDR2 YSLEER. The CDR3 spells CASSPTVSLDYGYTF. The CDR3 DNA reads TGCGCCAGCTCCCCTACCGTCTCCCTGGACTATGGCTACACCTTC.

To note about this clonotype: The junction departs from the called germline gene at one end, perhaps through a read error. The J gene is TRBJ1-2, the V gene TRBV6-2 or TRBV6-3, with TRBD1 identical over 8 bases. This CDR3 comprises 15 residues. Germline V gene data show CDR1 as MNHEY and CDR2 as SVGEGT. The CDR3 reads CASSYSPGTGYGYTF. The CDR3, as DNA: TGTGCCAGCAGTTACTCTCCCGGGACAGGCTATGGATACACCTTC.

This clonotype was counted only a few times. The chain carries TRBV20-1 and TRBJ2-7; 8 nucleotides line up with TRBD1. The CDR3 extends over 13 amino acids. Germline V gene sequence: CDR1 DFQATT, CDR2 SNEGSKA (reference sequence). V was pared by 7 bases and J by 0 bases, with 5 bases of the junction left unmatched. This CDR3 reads CSVQTGVSYEQYF. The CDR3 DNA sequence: TGCAGTGTCCAGACAGGGGTCTCCTACGAGCAGTACTTC.